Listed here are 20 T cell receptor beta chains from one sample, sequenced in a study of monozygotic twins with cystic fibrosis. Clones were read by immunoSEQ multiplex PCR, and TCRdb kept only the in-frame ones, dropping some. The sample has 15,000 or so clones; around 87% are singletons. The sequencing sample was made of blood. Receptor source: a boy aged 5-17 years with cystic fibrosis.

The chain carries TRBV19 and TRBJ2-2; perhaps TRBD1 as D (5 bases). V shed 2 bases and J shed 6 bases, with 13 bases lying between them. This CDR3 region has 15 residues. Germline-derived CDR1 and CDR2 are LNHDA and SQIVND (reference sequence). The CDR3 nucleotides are TGTGCCAGTAGTATATCCAGGGCAGTGCCCGGGGAGCTGTTTTTT. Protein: CASSISRAVPGELFF.

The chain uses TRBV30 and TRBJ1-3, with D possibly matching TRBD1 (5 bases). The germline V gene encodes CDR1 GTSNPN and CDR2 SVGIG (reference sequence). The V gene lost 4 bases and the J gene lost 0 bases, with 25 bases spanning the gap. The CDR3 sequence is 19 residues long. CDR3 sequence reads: CAWTKGTLLVAVSGNTIYF. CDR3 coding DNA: TGTGCCTGGACAAAGGGGACTCTCCTCGTAGCCGTCTCTGGAAACACCATATATTTT.

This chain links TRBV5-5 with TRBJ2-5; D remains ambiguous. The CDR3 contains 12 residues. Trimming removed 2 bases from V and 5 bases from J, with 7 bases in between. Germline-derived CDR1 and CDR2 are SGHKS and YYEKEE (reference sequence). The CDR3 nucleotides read TGTGCCAGCAGCTTTGTGGAGGAGACCCAGTACTTC. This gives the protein CASSFVEETQYF.

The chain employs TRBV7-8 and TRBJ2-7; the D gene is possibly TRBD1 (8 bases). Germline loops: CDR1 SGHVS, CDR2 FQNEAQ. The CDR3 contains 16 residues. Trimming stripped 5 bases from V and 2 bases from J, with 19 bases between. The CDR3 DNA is TGTGCCAGCAGCGCGCGGGTCACAGGGGGGGCCTACGAGCAGTACTTC. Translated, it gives CASSARVTGGAYEQYF. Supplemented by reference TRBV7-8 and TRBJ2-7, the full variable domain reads GAGVSQSPRYKVAKRGQDVALRCDPISGHVSLFWYQQALGQGPEFLTYFQNEAQLDKSGLPSDRFFAERPEGSVSTLKIQRTQQEDSAVYLCASSARVTGGAYEQYFGPGTRLTVT.

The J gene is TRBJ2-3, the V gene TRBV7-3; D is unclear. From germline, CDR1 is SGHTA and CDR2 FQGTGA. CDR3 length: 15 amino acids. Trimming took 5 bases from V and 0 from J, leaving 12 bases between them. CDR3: CASSPQGDSTDTQYF. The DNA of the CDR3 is TGTGCCAGCAGCCCACAAGGCGATAGCACAGATACGCAGTATTTT.

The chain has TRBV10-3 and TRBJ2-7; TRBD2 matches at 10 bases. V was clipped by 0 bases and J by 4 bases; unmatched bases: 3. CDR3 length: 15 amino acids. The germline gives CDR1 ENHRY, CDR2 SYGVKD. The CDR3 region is CAISESRTSGYEQYF. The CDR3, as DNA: TGTGCCATCAGTGAGTCACGGACTAGCGGTTACGAGCAGTACTTC.

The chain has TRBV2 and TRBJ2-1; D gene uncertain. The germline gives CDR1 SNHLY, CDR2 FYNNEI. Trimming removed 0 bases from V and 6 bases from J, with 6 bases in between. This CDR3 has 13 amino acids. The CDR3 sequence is CASSEAGFNEQFF. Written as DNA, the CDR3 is TGTGCCAGCAGTGAAGCGGGGTTCAATGAGCAGTTCTTC.

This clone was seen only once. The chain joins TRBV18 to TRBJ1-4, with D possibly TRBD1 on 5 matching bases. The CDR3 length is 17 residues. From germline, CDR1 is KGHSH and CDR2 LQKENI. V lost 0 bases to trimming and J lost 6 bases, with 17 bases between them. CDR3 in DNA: TGTGCCAGCTCACCACCACCGGGGAACGCGGGGGATGAAAAACTGTTTTTT. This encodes CASSPPPGNAGDEKLFF.

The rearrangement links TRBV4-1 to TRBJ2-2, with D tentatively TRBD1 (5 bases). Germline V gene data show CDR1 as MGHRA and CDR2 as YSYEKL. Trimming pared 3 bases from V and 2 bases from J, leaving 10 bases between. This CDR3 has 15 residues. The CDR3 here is CASSHTDINTGELFF. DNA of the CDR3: TGCGCCAGCAGCCATACGGACATCAACACCGGGGAGCTGTTTTTT.

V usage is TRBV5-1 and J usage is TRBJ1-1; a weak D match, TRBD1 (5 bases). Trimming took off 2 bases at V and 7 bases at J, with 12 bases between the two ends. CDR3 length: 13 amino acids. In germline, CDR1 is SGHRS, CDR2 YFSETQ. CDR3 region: CASSFTPGVEAFF. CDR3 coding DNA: TGCGCCAGCAGCTTTACCCCGGGGGTTGAAGCTTTCTTT.

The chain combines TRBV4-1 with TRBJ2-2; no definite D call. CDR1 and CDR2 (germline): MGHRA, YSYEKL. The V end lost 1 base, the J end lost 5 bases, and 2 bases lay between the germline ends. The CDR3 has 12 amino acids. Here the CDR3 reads CASSQGTGELFF. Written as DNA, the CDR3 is TGCGCCAGCAGCCAAGGAACCGGGGAGCTGTTTTTT.

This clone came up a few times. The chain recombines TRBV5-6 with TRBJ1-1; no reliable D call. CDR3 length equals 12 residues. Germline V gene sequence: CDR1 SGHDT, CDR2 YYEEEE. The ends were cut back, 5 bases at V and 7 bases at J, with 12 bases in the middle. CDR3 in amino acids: CASSMGELEAFF. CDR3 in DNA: TGTGCCAGCAGTATGGGAGAACTTGAAGCTTTCTTT.

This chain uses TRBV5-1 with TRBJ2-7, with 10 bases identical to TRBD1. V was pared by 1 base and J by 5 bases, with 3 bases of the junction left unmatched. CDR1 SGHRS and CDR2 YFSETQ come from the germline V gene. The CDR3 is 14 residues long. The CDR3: CASSLFGTGDEQYF. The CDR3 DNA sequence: TGCGCCAGCAGCTTGTTCGGGACAGGGGACGAGCAGTACTTC.

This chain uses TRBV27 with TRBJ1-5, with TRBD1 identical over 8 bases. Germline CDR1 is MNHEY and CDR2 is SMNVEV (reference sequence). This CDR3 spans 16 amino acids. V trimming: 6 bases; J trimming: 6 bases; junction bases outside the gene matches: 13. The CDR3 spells CASRPTTGGLGQPQHF. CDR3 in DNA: TGTGCCAGCAGACCTACTACAGGGGGATTAGGTCAGCCCCAGCATTTT.

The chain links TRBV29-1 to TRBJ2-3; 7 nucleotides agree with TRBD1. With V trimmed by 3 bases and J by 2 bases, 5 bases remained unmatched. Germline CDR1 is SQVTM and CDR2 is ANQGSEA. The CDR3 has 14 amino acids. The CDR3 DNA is TGCAGCGTTGAGTTGACAGGGTTCACAGATACGCAGTATTTT. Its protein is CSVELTGFTDTQYF.

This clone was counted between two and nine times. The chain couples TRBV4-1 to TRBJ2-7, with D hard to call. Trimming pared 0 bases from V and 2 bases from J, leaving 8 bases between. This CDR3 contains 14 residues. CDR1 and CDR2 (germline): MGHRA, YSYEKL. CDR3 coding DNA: TGCGCCAGCAGCCAAGAGCACGGCACCTACGAGCAGTACTTC. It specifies CASSQEHGTYEQYF.

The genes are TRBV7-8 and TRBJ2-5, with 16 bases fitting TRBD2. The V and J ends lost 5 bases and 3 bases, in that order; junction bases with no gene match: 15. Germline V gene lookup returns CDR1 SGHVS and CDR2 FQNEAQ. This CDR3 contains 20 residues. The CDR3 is CASSTPRGGTSGRAEETQYF. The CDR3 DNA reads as TGTGCCAGCAGCACCCCCCGGGGGGGGACTAGCGGGAGGGCGGAAGAGACCCAGTACTTC. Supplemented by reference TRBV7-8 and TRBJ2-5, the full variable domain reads GAGVSQSPRYKVAKRGQDVALRCDPISGHVSLFWYQQALGQGPEFLTYFQNEAQLDKSGLPSDRFFAERPEGSVSTLKIQRTQQEDSAVYLCASSTPRGGTSGRAEETQYFGPGTRLLVL.

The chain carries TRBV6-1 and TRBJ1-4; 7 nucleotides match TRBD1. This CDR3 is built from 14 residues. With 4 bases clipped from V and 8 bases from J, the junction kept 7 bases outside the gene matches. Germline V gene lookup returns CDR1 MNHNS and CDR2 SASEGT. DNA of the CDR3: TGTGCCAGCAGTGGGGGCAGGGGGAGCGAAAAACTGTTTTTT. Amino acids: CASSGGRGSEKLFF.

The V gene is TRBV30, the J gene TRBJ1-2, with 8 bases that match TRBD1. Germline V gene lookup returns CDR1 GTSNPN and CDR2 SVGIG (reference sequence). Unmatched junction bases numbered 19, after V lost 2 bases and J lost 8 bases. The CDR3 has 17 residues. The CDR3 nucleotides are TGTGCCTGGAGTCCTCCCTGGGGGACAGGAGGTTTAGGGGGCTACACCTTC. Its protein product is CAWSPPWGTGGLGGYTF. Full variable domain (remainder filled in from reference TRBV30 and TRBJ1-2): SQTIHQWPATLVQPVGSPLSLECTVEGTSNPNLYWYRQAAGRGLQLLFYSVGIGQISSEVPQNLSASRPQDRQFILSSKKLLLSDSGFYLCAWSPPWGTGGLGGYTFGSGTRLTVV.

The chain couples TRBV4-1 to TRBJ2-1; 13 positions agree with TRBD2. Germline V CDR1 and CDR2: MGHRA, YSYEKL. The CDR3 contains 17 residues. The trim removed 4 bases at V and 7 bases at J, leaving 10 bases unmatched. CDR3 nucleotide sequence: TGCGCCAGCAGCCCAGCCGGACTAGCGGGAGTCTTTAATGAGCAGTTCTTC. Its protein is CASSPAGLAGVFNEQFF.